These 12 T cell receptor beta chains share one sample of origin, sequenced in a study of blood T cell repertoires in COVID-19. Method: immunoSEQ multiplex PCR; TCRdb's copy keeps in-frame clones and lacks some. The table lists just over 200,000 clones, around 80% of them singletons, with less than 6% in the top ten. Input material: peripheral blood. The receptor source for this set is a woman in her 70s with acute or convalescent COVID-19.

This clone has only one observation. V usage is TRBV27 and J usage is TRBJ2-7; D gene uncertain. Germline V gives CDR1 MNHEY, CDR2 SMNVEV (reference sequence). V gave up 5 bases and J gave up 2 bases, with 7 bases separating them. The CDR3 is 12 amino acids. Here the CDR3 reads CASSKTPYEQYF. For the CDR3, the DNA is TGTGCCAGCAGTAAGACACCCTACGAGCAGTACTTC.

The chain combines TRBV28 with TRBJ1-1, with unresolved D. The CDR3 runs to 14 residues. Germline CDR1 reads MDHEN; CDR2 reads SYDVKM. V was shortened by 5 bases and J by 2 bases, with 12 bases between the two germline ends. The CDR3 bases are TGTGCCAGCAGTAGTCTGGGCTTTAACACTGAAGCTTTCTTT. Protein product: CASSSLGFNTEAFF.

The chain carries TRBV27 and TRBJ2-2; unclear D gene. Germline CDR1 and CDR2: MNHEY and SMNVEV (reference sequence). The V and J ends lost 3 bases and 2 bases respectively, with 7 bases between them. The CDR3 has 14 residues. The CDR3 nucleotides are TGTGCCAGCAGTTTGGAGCAAAACACCGGGGAGCTGTTTTTT. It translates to CASSLEQNTGELFF.

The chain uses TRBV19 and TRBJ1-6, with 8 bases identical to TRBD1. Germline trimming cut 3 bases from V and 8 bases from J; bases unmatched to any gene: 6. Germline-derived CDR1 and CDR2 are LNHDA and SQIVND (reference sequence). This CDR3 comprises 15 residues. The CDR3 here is CASSIGPGGDSPLHF. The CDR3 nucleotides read TGTGCCAGTAGTATCGGTCCAGGGGGCGATTCACCCCTCCACTTT. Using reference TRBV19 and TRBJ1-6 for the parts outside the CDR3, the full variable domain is DGGITQSPKYLFRKEGQNVTLSCEQNLNHDAMYWYRQDPGQGLRLIYYSQIVNDFQKGDIAEGYSVSREKKESFPLTVTSAQKNPTAFYLCASSIGPGGDSPLHFGNGTRLTVT.

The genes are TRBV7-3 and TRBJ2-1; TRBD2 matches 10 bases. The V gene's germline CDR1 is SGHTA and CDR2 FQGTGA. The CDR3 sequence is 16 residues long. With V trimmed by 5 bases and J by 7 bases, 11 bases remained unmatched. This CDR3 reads CASSQVAGGLPNEQFF. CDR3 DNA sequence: TGTGCCAGCAGCCAAGTAGCGGGAGGCTTACCAAATGAGCAGTTCTTC.

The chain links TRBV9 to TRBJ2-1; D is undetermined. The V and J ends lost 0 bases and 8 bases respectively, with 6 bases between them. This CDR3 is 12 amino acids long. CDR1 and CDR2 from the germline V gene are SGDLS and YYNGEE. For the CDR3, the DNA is TGTGCCAGCAGCGTAGACGAGGATGAGCAGTTCTTC. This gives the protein CASSVDEDEQFF.

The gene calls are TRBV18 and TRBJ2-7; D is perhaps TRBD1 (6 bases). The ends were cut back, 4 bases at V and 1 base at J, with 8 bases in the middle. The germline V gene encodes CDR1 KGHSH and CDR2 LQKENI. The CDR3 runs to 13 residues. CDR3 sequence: CASSRDRSYEQYF. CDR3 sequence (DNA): TGTGCCAGCTCACGCGACAGGTCCTACGAGCAGTACTTC.

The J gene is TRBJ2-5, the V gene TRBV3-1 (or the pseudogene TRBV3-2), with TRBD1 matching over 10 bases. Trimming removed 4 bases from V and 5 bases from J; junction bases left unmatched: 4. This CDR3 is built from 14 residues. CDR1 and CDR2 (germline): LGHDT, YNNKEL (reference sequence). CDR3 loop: CASSLTGGGETQYF. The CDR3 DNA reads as TGTGCCAGCAGCCTGACAGGGGGCGGGGAGACCCAGTACTTC.

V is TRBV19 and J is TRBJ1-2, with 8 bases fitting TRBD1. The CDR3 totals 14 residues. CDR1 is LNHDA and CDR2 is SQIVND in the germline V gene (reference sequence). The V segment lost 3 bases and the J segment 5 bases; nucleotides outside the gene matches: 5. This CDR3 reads CASSISDRDYGYTF. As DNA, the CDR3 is TGTGCCAGTAGTATCTCGGACAGGGATTATGGCTACACCTTC.

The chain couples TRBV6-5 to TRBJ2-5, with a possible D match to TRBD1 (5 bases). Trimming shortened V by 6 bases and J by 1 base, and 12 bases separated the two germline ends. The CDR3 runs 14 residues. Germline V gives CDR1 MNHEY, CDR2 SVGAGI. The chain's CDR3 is CASRGDRAQETQYF. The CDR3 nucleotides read TGTGCCAGCAGAGGGGATCGGGCCCAAGAGACCCAGTACTTC.

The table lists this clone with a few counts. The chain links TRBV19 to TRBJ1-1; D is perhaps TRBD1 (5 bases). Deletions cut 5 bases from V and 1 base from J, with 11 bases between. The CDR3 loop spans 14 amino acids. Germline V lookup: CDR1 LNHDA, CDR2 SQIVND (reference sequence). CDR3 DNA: TGTGCCAGTAGTCAGATAGACAGGAACACTGAAGCTTTCTTT. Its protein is CASSQIDRNTEAFF.

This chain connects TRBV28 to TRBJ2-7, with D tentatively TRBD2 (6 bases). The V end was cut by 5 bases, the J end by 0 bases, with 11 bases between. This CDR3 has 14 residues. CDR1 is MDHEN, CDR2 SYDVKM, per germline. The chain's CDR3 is CASSNGGYSYEQYF. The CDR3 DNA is TGTGCCAGCAGTAATGGGGGGTACTCCTACGAGCAGTACTTC.